The next 32 T cell receptor beta chains were all read from a single sample in a study of T cells in women clearing cervical HPV infection. Only in-frame clones appear in the TCRdb table, and some are missing; sequencing was by immunoSEQ multiplex PCR. The sample includes more than 30,000 clones. Sequencing was done on a sample of blood buffy coat. The receptors here all came from a woman between 18 and 75 years old with a cervical HPV16 infection that either progressed to CIN3+ or cleared (not recorded which).

To note about this clone: The read terminates 3 residues before the CDR3 end, so the remaining end is supplied by the germline J gene. The chain carries TRBV5-1 and TRBJ2-2; no reliable D call. The germline V and J ends were trimmed by 6 bases and 7 bases, with 10 bases remaining between them. Germline lookup yields CDR1 SGHRS and CDR2 YFSETQ. This CDR3 spans 12 amino acids. The sequenced CDR3 bases are TGCGCCAGCACACAAGAAGGCGGGGAG. This translates into CASTQEGGE. The CDR3 in full is CASTQEGGELFF.

In regard to this clone: Read data end 3 residues before the CDR3 end; the end is taken from the germline J gene. Within the sample, other DNA sequences also encode this same CDR3. This chain links TRBV20-1 with TRBJ2-7, with D possibly called TRBD1 or TRBD2 (6 bases each). Germline-derived CDR1 and CDR2 are DFQATT and SNEGSKA (reference sequence). Deletions cut 2 bases from V and 5 bases from J, with 19 bases between. The CDR3 consists of 15 residues. CDR3 amino acids: CSARRGRQGGHEQYF. CDR3 DNA (partial): TGCAGTGCTAGAAGGGGGAGGCAGGGTGGGCACGAG.

In the case of this clone: Sequencing ends 3 residues short of the CDR3 end; the germline J gene provides the rest. This chain connects TRBV11-2 to TRBJ2-7; the D gene is possibly TRBD1 (5 bases). Germline V CDR1 and CDR2: SGHAT, FQNNGV. V was clipped by 7 bases and J by 3 bases, with 10 bases between them. The CDR3 spans 12 residues. CDR3 region: CASTDRYYEQYF. The sequenced CDR3 bases are TGTGCCAGCACAGACAGATACTACGAG.

A word on this clone: The read ends 3 residues before the CDR3 terminus; that terminus is restored from the germline J gene. The rearrangement links TRBV2 to TRBJ2-1; maybe TRBD2 (5 bases). V was cut by 5 bases and J by 6 bases, with 17 bases left in between. The CDR3 runs to 15 residues. Germline V lookup: CDR1 SNHLY, CDR2 FYNNEI. The CDR3 protein is CASSLRLTRSNEQFF. The sequenced part of the CDR3 DNA is TGTGCCAGCAGTCTGCGACTAACGCGGAGCAATGAG.

Comment on this clone: The DNA ends 3 residues before the CDR3 does, and the rest of the CDR3 is filled in from the germline J gene. This sequence joins TRBV30 and TRBJ2-5; 8 bases align to TRBD1. CDR3 length: 14 residues. After removal of 4 bases from V and 4 bases from J, the junction contained 8 bases not matched to a gene. CDR1 and CDR2 from the germline V gene are GTSNPN and SVGIG (reference sequence). CDR3 DNA, as far as it was read: TGTGCCTGGACTACGGGCGGGACAGGAGAGACC. The encoded protein is CAWTTGGTGET. The whole CDR3 is CAWTTGGTGETQYF.

Comment on this clone: The read ends 3 residues early relative to the CDR3; the germline J gene fills the gap. The chain couples TRBV6-2 or TRBV6-3 to TRBJ2-2, with 7 nucleotides matching TRBD2. Germline trimming cut 7 bases from V and 0 bases from J; bases unmatched to any gene: 8. Germline values: CDR1 MNHEY, CDR2 SVGEGT. CDR3 length: 16 residues. The CDR3 DNA, read in part, is TGTGCCAGCACCAACGGTCTAGCGGCGAACACCGGGGAG. It codes for CASTNGLAANTGE. The whole CDR3 is CASTNGLAANTGELFF.

The part of the CDR3 DNA that was read is TGTGCCAGCAGCTTAATAGGGGACTTCCAAGAGACC. This gives the protein CASSLIGDFQET. The CDR3, in full, reads CASSLIGDFQETQYF. The chain carries TRBV7-3 and TRBJ2-5, with a weak D call TRBD2 (6 bases). The read ends 3 residues before the CDR3 terminus; that terminus is restored from the germline J gene. Germline-derived CDR1 and CDR2 are SGHTA and FQGTGA. The CDR3 is 15 residues long. V was pared by 1 base and J by 1 base, with 10 bases between.

Concerning this clone itself: Read data end 3 residues before the CDR3 end; the end is taken from the germline J gene. This chain joins TRBV29-1 and TRBJ2-7; tentative D call: TRBD1 (5 bases). The CDR3 loop spans 12 amino acids. Germline V gene sequence: CDR1 SQVTM, CDR2 ANQGSEA. Trimming removed 4 bases at V and 4 bases at J, with 11 bases between. CDR3 residues: CSVGAGAYEQYF. CDR3 DNA, as far as it was read: TGCAGCGTTGGGGCTGGGGCGTACGAG.

In the case of this clone: Read coverage stops 3 residues before the CDR3 terminus; the germline J gene supplies the remainder. The genes are TRBV30 and TRBJ1-2; no reliable D call. CDR3 size: 16 residues. Looked up from germline, CDR1 is GTSNPN and CDR2 is SVGIG (reference sequence). The part of the CDR3 DNA that was read is TGTGCCTGGAGTGTTGGGTTGAGCGGGAGGCCAGATACC. It specifies CAWSVGLSGRPDT. The full CDR3 protein reads CAWSVGLSGRPDTYTF.

The CDR3 protein is CASSLTTGIGSPLHF. The DNA read from the CDR3 is TGTGCCAGCAGCTTAACCACGGGGATCGGGTCACCC. The rearrangement uses TRBV7-8 and TRBJ1-6, with D unresolved. Sequencing ends 3 residues short of the CDR3 end; the germline J gene provides the rest. This CDR3 contains 15 residues. Between the trimmed V and J ends, which lost 2 bases and 10 bases, there was a span of 15 bases. Germline CDR1 is SGHVS and CDR2 is FQNEAQ.

In the case of this clone: The junction departs from the called germline gene at one end, perhaps through a read error. The sequence runs out 3 residues before the end of the CDR3; the remainder is reconstructed from the germline J gene. Other nucleotide sequences from this sample produce the same CDR3. The chain carries TRBV19 and TRBJ1-3, with 8 bases identical to TRBD1. This CDR3 is built from 15 residues. The germline gives CDR1 LNHDA, CDR2 SQIVND (reference sequence). The CDR3 bases that were read are TGTGCCAGTAGGCAGGGGGCAACCTCTGGAAACACT. This gives the protein CASRQGATSGNT. The full-length CDR3 reads as CASRQGATSGNTIYF. The entire variable domain, with the rest obtained from reference TRBV19 and TRBJ1-3, is as follows: DGGITQSPKYLFRKEGQNVTLSCEQNLNHDAMYWYRQDPGQGLRLIYYSQIVNDFQKGDIAEGYSVSREKKESFPLTVTSAQKNPTAFYLCASRQGATSGNTIYFGEGSWLTVV.

Comment on this clone: The read ends 3 residues early relative to the CDR3; the germline J gene fills the gap. The chain couples TRBV7-2 to TRBJ2-3; TRBD2 aligns across 10 bases. This CDR3 has 15 residues. Germline-derived CDR1 and CDR2 are SGHTA and FQGNSA. This CDR3 is CASSLQRGGQETQYF. Incomplete CDR3 DNA: TGTGCCAGCAGCTTACAGCGGGGGGGTCAAGAGACG.

To note about this clone: The sequenced fragment ends 3 residues before the CDR3 boundary, so the rest is inferred from the germline J gene. This sequence joins TRBV20-1 and TRBJ2-5, with 11 bases identical to TRBD2. The CDR3 is made up of 14 amino acids. V shed 6 bases and J 7 bases; nucleotides not matched to a gene: 10. CDR1 DFQATT and CDR2 SNEGSKA come from the germline V gene (reference sequence). The part of the CDR3 DNA that was read is TGCAGTGCCCCTAGCGGGGGGTGGCGGGTGACC. It translates to CSAPSGGWRVT. The CDR3 in full is CSAPSGGWRVTQYF.

On this clone: The read gets to within 3 residues of the CDR3 end, and the germline J gene fills in the rest. The gene calls are TRBV7-2 and TRBJ1-2, with D possibly being TRBD1 (6 bases). Germline loops: CDR1 SGHTA, CDR2 FQGNSA. CDR3 length: 15 amino acids. The CDR3 DNA, read in part, is TGTGCCAGCAGCTTAGCGAGTAGCGGGGGCCGCGAC. Residues: CASSLASSGGRD. The full CDR3 protein reads CASSLASSGGRDYTF.

Comment on this clone: The read comes to an end 3 residues before the CDR3 does, leaving the germline J gene to fill in the end. The chain joins TRBV28 to TRBJ2-1; TRBD1 aligns across 8 bases. The CDR3 runs 15 residues. J lost 7 bases, V lost 1 base, and 6 bases had no gene match. Per germline, CDR1 MDHEN and CDR2 SYDVKM. The CDR3 DNA, read in part, is TGTGCCAGCAGTTTATCGCAGGGGGCGTCAAATGAG. Its protein is CASSLSQGASNE. The full CDR3 reads CASSLSQGASNEQFF.

With regard to this clone: The DNA ends 3 residues before the CDR3 does, and the rest of the CDR3 is filled in from the germline J gene. The chain has TRBV30 and TRBJ1-1, with a possible D match to TRBD1 (5 bases). The CDR3 spans 13 residues. V dropped 3 bases and J dropped 4 bases, with 12 bases sitting between them. Germline-derived CDR1 and CDR2 are GTSNPN and SVGIG (reference sequence). The sequenced CDR3 bases are TGTGCCTGGAGAAGGGGTGGAGGCACTGAA. Translating it yields CAWRRGGGTE. The whole CDR3 is CAWRRGGGTEAFF.

Of note for this clone: The CDR3 end lies 3 residues beyond the end of the read and is filled in from the germline J gene. This chain uses TRBV19 with TRBJ2-4; D is unclear. The CDR3 sequence is 13 residues long. The germline V gene encodes CDR1 LNHDA and CDR2 SQIVND (reference sequence). The CDR3 sequence: CASRSGPFYGQYF. The part of the CDR3 DNA that was read is TGTGCCAGTAGGTCCGGTCCTTTCTATGGT. Full variable domain (remainder filled in from reference TRBV19 and TRBJ2-4): DGGITQSPKYLFRKEGQNVTLSCEQNLNHDAMYWYRQDPGQGLRLIYYSQIVNDFQKGDIAEGYSVSREKKESFPLTVTSAQKNPTAFYLCASRSGPFYGQYFGAGTRLSVL.

On this clone itself: Coverage ceases 3 residues before the CDR3 finishes, and the germline J gene fills in the end. J is TRBJ1-1 and V is TRBV7-9; D is uncertain. The CDR3 runs 12 residues. V was trimmed by 5 bases and J by 3 bases, leaving 7 bases between them. Germline-derived CDR1 and CDR2 are SEHNR and FQNEAQ (reference sequence). CDR3 sequence reads: CASSGQYTEAFF. CDR3 bases read: TGTGCCAGCAGCGGCCAATACACTGAA. The full variable domain, with the rest looked up from reference TRBV7-9 and TRBJ1-1, is DTGVSQNPRHKITKRGQNVTFRCDPISEHNRLYWYRQTLGQGPEFLTYFQNEAQLEKSRLLSDRFSAERPKGSFSTLEIQRTEQGDSAMYLCASSGQYTEAFFGQGTRLTVV.

Comments on this clone: The read comes to an end 3 residues before the CDR3 does, leaving the germline J gene to fill in the end. The V call is TRBV6-2 or TRBV6-3, the J call TRBJ2-7; the match to TRBD1 covers 7 bases. The trim removed 8 bases at V and 0 bases at J, leaving 1 base unmatched. The germline V gene encodes CDR1 MNHEY and CDR2 SVGEGT. The CDR3 spans 12 residues. The CDR3 sequence: CASRDSSYEQYF. The covered CDR3 bases are TGTGCCAGCCGGGACAGCTCCTACGAG.

Note on this clone: Read data end 3 residues before the CDR3 end; the end is taken from the germline J gene. The chain is built from TRBV7-9 and TRBJ1-5; D call uncertain. Trimming shortened V by 4 bases and J by 4 bases, and 8 bases separated the two germline ends. CDR1 SEHNR and CDR2 FQNEAQ come from the germline V gene (reference sequence). The CDR3 loop spans 13 amino acids. The CDR3 bases that were read are TGTGCCAGCAGCTCGGAACAGAATCAGCCC. It is translated as CASSSEQNQP. The full CDR3 is CASSSEQNQPQHF.

As to this clone: With the read ending 3 residues before the CDR3 end, the germline J gene is used to fill in that end. The chain combines TRBV19 with TRBJ1-1, with D unclear. V lost 5 bases, J lost 6 bases, and 16 bases lay in between. Germline-derived CDR1 and CDR2 are LNHDA and SQIVND (reference sequence). This CDR3 contains 14 residues. The part of the CDR3 DNA that was read is TGTGCCAGTAGTTGGCCTGACCCTCAGGCTGAA. Amino acids: CASSWPDPQAE. The whole CDR3 sequence reads CASSWPDPQAEAFF.

Note on this clone: The read is 3 residues too short to cover the CDR3 end, so that end is filled in from the germline J gene. The rearrangement links TRBV5-8 to TRBJ2-2, with no clear D. The V gene lost 4 bases and the J gene lost 1 base, with 11 bases spanning the gap. The CDR3 runs to 15 residues. The germline V gene has CDR1 SGHTS and CDR2 YDEGEE. CDR3 sequence reads: CASSTPRVNTGELFF. The sequenced part of the CDR3 DNA is TGTGCCAGCAGCACCCCACGGGTGAACACCGGGGAG. Full variable domain (outside the CDR3, taken from reference TRBV5-8 and TRBJ2-2): EAGVTQSPTHLIKTRGQQATLRCSPISGHTSVYWYQQALGLGLQFLLWYDEGEERNRGNFPPRFSGRQFPNYSSELNVNALELEDSALYLCASSTPRVNTGELFFGEGSRLTVL.

As concerns this clone: The sequenced fragment ends 3 residues before the CDR3 boundary, so the rest is inferred from the germline J gene. This chain joins TRBV2 and TRBJ2-3, with 8 bases fitting TRBD2. Germline V gives CDR1 SNHLY, CDR2 FYNNEI. This CDR3 has 15 residues. The junction had 6 bases not matched to a gene; V was cut back by 4 bases and J by 3 bases. CDR3 DNA, as far as it was read: TGTGCCAGCAGTGGAGCGGGCGGGAGGACAGATACG. Protein product: CASSGAGGRTDT. The full CDR3 reads CASSGAGGRTDTQYF.

As for this clone: The DNA ends 3 residues before the CDR3 does, and the rest of the CDR3 is filled in from the germline J gene. The gene calls are TRBV20-1 and TRBJ2-3; 12 bases match TRBD2. J was trimmed by 2 bases and V by 3 bases; bases with no gene match: 6. This CDR3 comprises 16 residues. Germline loops: CDR1 DFQATT, CDR2 SNEGSKA (reference sequence). CDR3 bases read: TGCAGTGCTAGTGGCCTAGCGGGGGGGCCCACAGATACG. Its translation: CSASGLAGGPTDT. The entire CDR3 sequence reads CSASGLAGGPTDTQYF.

Concerning this clone itself: Read sequence stops 3 residues before the CDR3 end, and the germline J gene provides the missing end. This sequence joins TRBV4-1 and TRBJ2-2; D gene ambiguous. Germline V gene sequence: CDR1 MGHRA, CDR2 YSYEKL. The V end lost 8 bases, the J end lost 6 bases, and 7 bases lay between the germline ends. The CDR3 totals 11 residues. Here the CDR3 reads CASSRSGELFF. The CDR3 bases that were read are TGCGCCAGCTCCAGGTCCGGGGAG.

A remark on this clone: Read data end 3 residues before the CDR3 end; the end is taken from the germline J gene. This rearrangement joins TRBV5-4 to TRBJ2-3; 9 bases align to TRBD2. The CDR3 is 15 amino acids. Trimming took 1 base from V and 5 from J; bases not matched to a gene: 5. Looked up from germline, CDR1 is SGHNT and CDR2 is YYREEE (reference sequence). The part of the CDR3 DNA that was read is TGTGCCAGCAGCTTGTTTAGCGGGGGCGGAGATACG. Translating gives CASSLFSGGGDT. The entire CDR3 reads CASSLFSGGGDTQYF.

Of note for this clone: Read coverage stops 3 residues before the CDR3 terminus; the germline J gene supplies the remainder. The chain recombines TRBV20-1 with TRBJ2-2; the D gene is possibly TRBD1 (5 bases). Trimming took 0 bases from V and 0 from J, leaving 11 bases between them. CDR1 and CDR2 from the germline V gene are DFQATT and SNEGSKA (reference sequence). The CDR3 loop spans 16 amino acids. The CDR3 reads CSARDPQVPNTGELFF. Partial CDR3 DNA: TGCAGTGCTAGAGATCCACAGGTACCGAACACCGGGGAG.

Concerning this clone itself: From the germline J gene comes the end of the CDR3, since the read stops 3 residues before it. V gene TRBV7-8 combines with J gene TRBJ2-1; no clear D. Germline CDR1 and CDR2: SGHVS and FQNEAQ. The CDR3 runs 16 residues. Trimming removed 0 bases from V and 6 bases from J, with 15 bases in between. This CDR3 reads CASSLASPQVSNEQFF. The CDR3 DNA, read in part, is TGTGCCAGCAGCTTAGCGTCCCCCCAGGTGAGCAATGAG.

Partial CDR3 DNA: TGTGCCAGCAGCCCTGGACAGGGCTGGACTGAA. This codes for CASSPGQGWTE. The whole CDR3 protein is CASSPGQGWTEAFF. The chain uses TRBV7-9 and TRBJ1-1; 8 positions match TRBD1. The observed sequence ends 3 residues before the CDR3 terminus, with the missing tail filled in from the germline J gene. This CDR3 is 14 amino acids long. Germline CDR1 is SEHNR and CDR2 is FQNEAQ (reference sequence). J was trimmed by 5 bases and V by 5 bases; bases with no gene match: 7.

Turning to this clone: The read terminates 3 residues before the CDR3 end, so the remaining end is supplied by the germline J gene. The chain couples TRBV14 to TRBJ2-7; TRBD2 matches 12 bases. The trim removed 2 bases at V and 3 bases at J, leaving 8 bases unmatched. Germline V gene lookup returns CDR1 SGHDN and CDR2 FVKESK. This CDR3 region has 17 residues. The covered CDR3 bases are TGTGCCAGCAGCCAAATGACTAGCGGGAGTCCTTACTACGAG. Amino acids: CASSQMTSGSPYYE. The whole CDR3 protein is CASSQMTSGSPYYEQYF.

About this clone: The read finishes 3 residues shy of the CDR3 end, and the germline J gene is used to complete it. The chain couples TRBV7-3 to TRBJ2-5; the match to TRBD2 covers 9 bases. Looked up from germline, CDR1 is SGHTA and CDR2 is FQGTGA. The CDR3 covers 16 residues. The V gene end was trimmed by 1 base and the J gene end by 3 bases; junction bases not matched to a gene: 6. The sequenced part of the CDR3 DNA is TGTGCCAGCAGCTTAAACCAGCGGGGGGTGGAAGAGACC. Amino acid sequence: CASSLNQRGVEET. From start to end, the CDR3 is CASSLNQRGVEETQYF. Full variable domain (remainder filled in from reference TRBV7-3 and TRBJ2-5): GAGVSQTPSNKVTEKGKYVELRCDPISGHTALYWYRQSLGQGPEFLIYFQGTGAADDSGLPNDRFFAVRPEGSVSTLKIQRTERGDSAVYLCASSLNQRGVEETQYFGPGTRLLVL.

Note on this clone: The CDR3 end falls 3 residues outside the read, so it is completed with the germline J gene. The V call is TRBV19, the J call TRBJ1-2; TRBD1 agrees at 7 bases. The trim removed 9 bases at V and 6 bases at J, leaving 7 bases unmatched. Germline loops: CDR1 LNHDA, CDR2 SQIVND (reference sequence). The CDR3 sequence is 12 residues long. The CDR3 here is CARIRGPNGYTF. The CDR3 bases that were read are TGTGCCAGGATAAGGGGGCCGAATGGC.